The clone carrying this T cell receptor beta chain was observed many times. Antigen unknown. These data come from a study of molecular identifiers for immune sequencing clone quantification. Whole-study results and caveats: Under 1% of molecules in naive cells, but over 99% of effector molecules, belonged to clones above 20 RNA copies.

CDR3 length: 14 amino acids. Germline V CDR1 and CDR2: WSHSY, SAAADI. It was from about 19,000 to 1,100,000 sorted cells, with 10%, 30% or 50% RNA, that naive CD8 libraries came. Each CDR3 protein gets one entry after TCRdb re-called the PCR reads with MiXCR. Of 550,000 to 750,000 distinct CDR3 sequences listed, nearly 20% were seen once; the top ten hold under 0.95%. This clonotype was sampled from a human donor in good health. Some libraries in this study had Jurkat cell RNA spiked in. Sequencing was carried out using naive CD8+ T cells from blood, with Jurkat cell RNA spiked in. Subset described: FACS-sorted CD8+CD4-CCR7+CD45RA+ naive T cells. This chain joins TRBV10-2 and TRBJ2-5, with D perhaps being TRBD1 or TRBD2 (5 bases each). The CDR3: CATGAGVAPETQYF. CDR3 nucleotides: TGCGCAACTGGGGCGGGTGTAGCGCCAGAGACCCAGTACTTC.